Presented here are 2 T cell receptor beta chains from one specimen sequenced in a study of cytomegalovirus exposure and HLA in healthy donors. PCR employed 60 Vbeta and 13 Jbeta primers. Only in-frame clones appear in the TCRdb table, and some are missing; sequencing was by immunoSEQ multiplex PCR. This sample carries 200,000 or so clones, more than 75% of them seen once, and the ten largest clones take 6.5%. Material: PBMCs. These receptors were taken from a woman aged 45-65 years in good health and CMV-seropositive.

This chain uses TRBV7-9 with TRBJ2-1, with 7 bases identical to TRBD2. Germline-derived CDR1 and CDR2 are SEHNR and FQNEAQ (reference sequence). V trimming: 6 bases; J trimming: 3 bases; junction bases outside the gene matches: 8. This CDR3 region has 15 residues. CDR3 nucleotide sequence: TGTGCCAGCAGGCCCTTCAGGGAGGGCTACAATGAGCAGTTCTTC. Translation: CASRPFREGYNEQFF.

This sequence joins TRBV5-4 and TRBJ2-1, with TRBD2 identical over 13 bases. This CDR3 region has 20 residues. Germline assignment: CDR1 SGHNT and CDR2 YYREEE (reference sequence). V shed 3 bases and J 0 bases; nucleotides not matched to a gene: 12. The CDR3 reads CASSSDRLAGGRSSYNEQFF. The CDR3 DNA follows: TGTGCCAGCAGCTCGGACAGACTAGCGGGGGGTCGGAGCTCCTACAATGAGCAGTTCTTC. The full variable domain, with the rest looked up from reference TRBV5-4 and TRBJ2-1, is ETGVTQSPTHLIKTRGQQVTLRCSSQSGHNTVSWYQQALGQGPQFIFQYYREEENGRGNFPPRFSGLQFPNYSSELNVNALELDDSALYLCASSSDRLAGGRSSYNEQFFGPGTRLTVL.